This T cell receptor (beta chain) was captured by sequencing in a study of shared clonotypes between healthy human individuals. This clone showed up just once. Sequencing used immunoSEQ multiplex PCR; TCRdb keeps in-frame clones, though not all of them. The sample contains nearly 1,000,000 clones, more than 75% of which appear only once. Germline lookup yields CDR1 SEHNR and CDR2 FQNEAQ (reference sequence). V was cut by 1 base and J by 7 bases, with 19 bases left in between. This CDR3 comprises 16 residues. The source material was memory CD4+ T cells sorted from blood. Subset of the sample: CD45RA-negative fraction. The sequence came from a man aged 18 to 29 in good health. The chain uses TRBV7-9 and TRBJ1-1, with a tentative D call TRBD1 (5 bases). The CDR3 nucleotides read TGTGCCAGCAGCTTAGAGCAGATGGGGCGCCGGGGTGAAGCTTTCTTT. The encoded protein is CASSLEQMGRRGEAFF. Together with reference TRBV7-9 and TRBJ1-1, the CDR3 gives the full variable domain: DTGVSQNPRHKITKRGQNVTFRCDPISEHNRLYWYRQTLGQGPEFLTYFQNEAQLEKSRLLSDRFSAERPKGSFSTLEIQRTEQGDSAMYLCASSLEQMGRRGEAFFGQGTRLTVV.